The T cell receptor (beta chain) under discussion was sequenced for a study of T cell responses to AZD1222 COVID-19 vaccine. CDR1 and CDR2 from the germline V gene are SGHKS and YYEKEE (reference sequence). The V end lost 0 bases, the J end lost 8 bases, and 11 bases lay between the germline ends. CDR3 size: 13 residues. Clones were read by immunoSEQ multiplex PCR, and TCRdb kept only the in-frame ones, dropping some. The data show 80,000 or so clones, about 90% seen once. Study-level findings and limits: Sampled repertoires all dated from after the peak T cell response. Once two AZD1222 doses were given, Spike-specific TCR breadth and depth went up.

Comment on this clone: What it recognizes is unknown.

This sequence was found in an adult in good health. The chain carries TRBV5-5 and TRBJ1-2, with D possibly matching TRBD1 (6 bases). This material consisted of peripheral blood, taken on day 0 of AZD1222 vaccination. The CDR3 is CASSLAGVRGYTF. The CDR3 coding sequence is TGTGCCAGCAGCTTGGCAGGGGTCAGAGGCTACACCTTC.